These 2 T cell receptor beta chains originate from one sample sequenced in a study of T-cell reconstitution after alpha-beta-depleted transplantation in children. It was with unique molecular identifiers that the TCRbeta library was prepared. TCRdb independently ran MiXCR on the PCR reads; one entry per CDR3 protein. There are 90,000 to 130,000 distinct CDR3 sequences in the sample; approximately 6.4% occur only once, and approximately 23% lies in the top ten. The source material was PBMCs, mostly from graft donor cells, sampled 360 days after TCRalphabeta/CD19-depleted stem cell transplant. The receptors stem from a male patient between 2 and 10 years old who had a stem cell transplant for acute lymphoblastic leukemia, so the T cells may come from the graft donor.

There are a few counts of this clonotype. The chain employs TRBV11-3 and TRBJ2-1; 7 bases line up with TRBD2. The CDR3 is 15 amino acids. The germline gives CDR1 SGHNT, CDR2 YENEEA. After removal of 1 base from V and 4 bases from J, the junction contained 4 bases not matched to a gene. CDR3 loop: CASSLAPGLYNEQFF. DNA of the CDR3: TGTGCCAGCAGCTTAGCTCCGGGACTATACAATGAGCAGTTCTTC.

This clonotype was seen at least ten times. V is TRBV7-9 and J is TRBJ2-7; D possibly matches TRBD1 or TRBD2 (5 bases each). V dropped 5 bases and J dropped 2 bases, with 13 bases sitting between them. Germline loops: CDR1 SEHNR, CDR2 FQNEAQ (reference sequence). The CDR3 totals 14 residues. This CDR3 reads CASSPPGSPYEQYF. The CDR3 nucleotides read TGTGCCAGCAGCCCTCCAGGGAGCCCCTACGAGCAGTACTTC.